The rows below give T cell receptor beta chains drawn from one sample of a study of shared clonotypes between healthy human individuals. Sequencing used immunoSEQ multiplex PCR; TCRdb keeps in-frame clones, though not all of them. This table holds around 1.9 million clones, roughly 95% found once. Source material: naive CD8+ T cells from PBMCs. These receptors were obtained from a man aged 18-30 years in good health. Some clones in this sample may be carry-over from other donors' samples. CDR3s include the opening cysteine and the closing phenylalanine or tryptophan. The order of the fields is D gene, J gene, clone size, V gene, CDR3 protein, CDR3 DNA. A D gene is named only where the DNA matches it firmly. The size of a clone is reported for some rows only, either as once, few or many, or as a class for expanded clones.

TRBD1 TRBJ1-1 . TRBV27 CASSLTGGDTEAFF TGTGCCAGCAGTTTGACAGGGGGTGACACTGAAGCTTTCTTT
. TRBJ1-1 . TRBV27 CASSSSSTSYWTEAFF TGTGCCAGCAGTTCCAGCTCCACCTCCTATTGGACTGAAGCTTTCTTT
. TRBJ2-5 . TRBV5-1 CASSPRPAETQYF TGCGCCAGCAGCCCCCGACCCGCGGAGACCCAGTACTTC
. TRBJ2-7 . TRBV11-3 CASSLAASYEQYF TGTGCCAGCAGCTTAGCAGCCTCCTACGAGCAGTACTTC
. TRBJ1-5 . TRBV6-1 CASSEIWAHQPQHF TGTGCCAGCAGTGAAATCTGGGCCCATCAGCCCCAGCATTTT
. TRBJ1-4 . TRBV28 CASSWRTALATNEKLFF TGTGCCAGCAGTTGGCGGACCGCTTTAGCAACTAATGAAAAACTGTTTTTT
. TRBJ2-7 . TRBV27 CASSSWTDNSYEQYF TGTGCCAGCAGTTCTTGGACAGACAACTCCTACGAGCAGTACTTC
. TRBJ2-7 . TRBV28 CASYPGAPHSSYEQYF TGTGCCAGCTACCCAGGAGCGCCCCATAGCTCCTACGAGCAGTACTTC
. TRBJ1-1 once TRBV27 CASSSTGTEAFF TGTGCCAGCAGTTCAACAGGGACTGAAGCTTTCTTT
. TRBJ2-7 once TRBV6-6 CASRGEGGRSYEQYF TGTGCCAGCAGGGGGGAAGGCGGGCGGTCCTACGAGCAGTACTTC
TRBD2 TRBJ2-3 . TRBV16 CASSWREDHGDTQYF TGTGCCAGCAGCTGGCGGGAGGACCACGGGGATACGCAGTATTTT
. TRBJ1-2 few TRBV4-1 CASSQEHGTANYGYTF TGCGCCAGCAGCCAAGAGCACGGGACCGCTAACTATGGCTACACCTTC
TRBD2 TRBJ2-1 . TRBV19 CASSPGLAINEQFF TGTGCCAGTAGTCCGGGACTAGCGATCAATGAGCAGTTCTTC
. TRBJ2-1 . TRBV28 CASSQFQSGEQFF TGTGCCAGCAGTCAATTCCAGTCTGGTGAGCAGTTCTTC
. TRBJ1-2 . TRBV4-1 CASSPKMGGEGYGYTF TGCGCCAGCAGCCCGAAGATGGGTGGGGAGGGCTATGGCTACACCTTC
. TRBJ2-7 . TRBV7-8 CASSPRDRTYEQYF TGTGCCAGCAGCCCTCGGGACCGCACCTACGAGCAGTACTTC
. TRBJ2-5 . TRBV28 CASSLRGARETQYF TGTGCCAGCAGTTTAAGGGGGGCGCGGGAGACCCAGTACTTC
. TRBJ2-7 . TRBV19 CASSINDKAYPHEQYF TGTGCCAGTAGTATAAATGACAAGGCTTATCCCCACGAGCAGTACTTC